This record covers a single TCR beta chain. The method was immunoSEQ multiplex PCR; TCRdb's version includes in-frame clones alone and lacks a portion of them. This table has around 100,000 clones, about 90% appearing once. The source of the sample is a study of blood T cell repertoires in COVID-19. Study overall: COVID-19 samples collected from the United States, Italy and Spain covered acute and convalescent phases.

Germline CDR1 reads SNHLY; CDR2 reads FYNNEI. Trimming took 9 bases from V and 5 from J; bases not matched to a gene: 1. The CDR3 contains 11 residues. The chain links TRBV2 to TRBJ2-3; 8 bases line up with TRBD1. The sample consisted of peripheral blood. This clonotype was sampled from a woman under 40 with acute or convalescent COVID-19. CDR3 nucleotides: TGTGCCAGACAGGGGGGAGATACGCAGTATTTT. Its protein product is CARQGGDTQYF.